The next 5 T cell receptor beta chains were all read from a single sample in a study of CD8+CD57+ T cells in acquired aplastic anemia. Template material for TCR beta VDJ and CDR3 profiling consisted of genomic DNA. TCRdb ran MiXCR on the reads and lists one entry per CDR3 protein. The sample records fewer than 45,000 distinct CDR3 sequences, around three quarters being singletons. The specimen sequenced was sorted CD4+, CD8+, or CD8+CD57+ T cells (not recorded which) from PBMCs. The source is a human donor in good health, serving as a control.

This chain uses TRBV6-5 with TRBJ1-1, with a weak D call TRBD1 (5 bases). V was trimmed by 4 bases and J by 0 bases, leaving 9 bases between them. Germline V gene data show CDR1 as MNHEY and CDR2 as SVGAGI. The CDR3 is 14 residues long. The CDR3 nucleotides are TGTGCCAGCAGTTGGGGACGGGTGAACACTGAAGCTTTCTTT. Translating it yields CASSWGRVNTEAFF.

By sample fraction, this clonotype is medium-sized (0.01 to 0.1%). V gene TRBV6-4 combines with J gene TRBJ2-1; TRBD2 matches at 13 bases. V lost 0 bases, J lost 9 bases, and 5 bases stayed unmatched. Germline V gene lookup returns CDR1 MRHNA and CDR2 SNTAGT. The CDR3 contains 16 residues. CDR3 sequence (DNA): TGTGCCAGCAGTGACTCAGGGACTAGCGGGGCTAGTGAGCAGTTCTTC. It specifies CASSDSGTSGASEQFF.

The chain couples TRBV24-1 to TRBJ1-6; 9 nucleotides agree with TRBD1. CDR1 is KGHDR and CDR2 is SFDVKD in the germline V gene. After removal of 4 bases from V and 9 bases from J, the junction contained 6 bases not matched to a gene. The CDR3 totals 15 residues. The CDR3 spells CATSEGGQGTSPLHF. In nucleotides, the CDR3 is TGTGCCACCAGTGAAGGGGGACAGGGTACTTCACCCCTCCACTTT.

This clonotype was observed a handful of times. The genes are TRBV7-9 and TRBJ1-4; 7 nucleotides match TRBD1. V gave up 1 base and J gave up 7 bases; unmatched junction bases: 3. In germline, CDR1 is SEHNR, CDR2 FQNEAQ (reference sequence). This CDR3 contains 14 residues. The CDR3 loop reads CASSLGGTAEKLFF. The DNA of the CDR3 is TGTGCCAGCAGCTTAGGGGGGACAGCTGAAAAACTGTTTTTT.

The CDR3 DNA reads as TGTGCCAGCACCGCACAGGGGCCAACCTCCTACAATGAGCAGTTCTTC. Translation gives CASTAQGPTSYNEQFF. The chain combines TRBV27 with TRBJ2-1, with 7 bases that match TRBD1. Trimming took 7 bases from V and 0 from J; bases not matched to a gene: 9. The CDR3 has 16 amino acids. The V gene's germline CDR1 is MNHEY and CDR2 SMNVEV (reference sequence).